One sample yielded the 19 T cell receptor beta chains listed below, sequenced in a study of shared T cell receptors in the human thymus. The method was immunoSEQ multiplex PCR; TCRdb's version includes in-frame clones alone and lacks a portion of them. The sample lists over 450,000 clones, around 82% occurring once. Another study also made use of these data, one on human thymus T cells.

The sample consisted of thymocytes. The receptors here all came from a boy younger than two with a congenital heart defect.

This clone appeared a single time. The chain carries TRBV5-5 and TRBJ2-2; D call uncertain. The germline V gene encodes CDR1 SGHKS and CDR2 YYEKEE (reference sequence). Trimming took off 1 base at V and 6 bases at J, with 7 bases between the two ends. This CDR3 has 13 residues. Written as DNA, the CDR3 is TGTGCCAGCAGCTTGAAACAGCCCGGGGAGCTGTTTTTT. This sequence encodes CASSLKQPGELFF.

The chain links TRBV28 to TRBJ2-1; D is perhaps TRBD1 (5 bases). With 6 bases removed from V and 1 base from J, the gap between germline ends came to 13 bases. The CDR3 length is 15 residues. Looked up from germline, CDR1 is MDHEN and CDR2 is SYDVKM. CDR3 nucleotide sequence: TGTGCCAGCAGCTCAGGGTCCGGGTCCTACAATGAGCAGTTCTTC. This encodes CASSSGSGSYNEQFF.

The J gene is TRBJ1-4, the V gene TRBV7-9, with D possibly matching TRBD1 (5 bases). CDR3 length equals 16 residues. Deletions cut 6 bases from V and 4 bases from J, with 18 bases between. The germline CDR1 and CDR2 sequences are SEHNR and FQNEAQ (reference sequence). The DNA for the CDR3 is TGTGCCAGCAGTTTGCTGAGACAGACCCTTAATGAAAAACTGTTTTTT. Amino acid sequence: CASSLLRQTLNEKLFF.

The chain has TRBV6-5 and TRBJ2-6; 7 positions agree with TRBD1. Per the germline V gene, CDR1 is MNHEY and CDR2 is SVGAGI. After removal of 8 bases from V and 2 bases from J, the junction contained 3 bases not matched to a gene. This CDR3 has 14 amino acids. CDR3 bases: TGTGCCAGCCAGACAGGGACTGGGGCCAACGTCCTGACTTTC. Its translation is CASQTGTGANVLTF.

The genes are TRBV13 and TRBJ2-3; 7 bases fit TRBD2. The CDR3 totals 15 residues. V lost 5 bases, J lost 5 bases, and 10 bases stayed unmatched. The germline V gene has CDR1 PRHDT and CDR2 FYEKMQ (reference sequence). In DNA, the CDR3 is TGTGCCAGCAGCGCTAGCGGTCAAGGGGTAGATACGCAGTATTTT. Its protein product is CASSASGQGVDTQYF.

The CDR3 bases are TGCAGCGCTAAACAGGAGAGAGTGGACACTGAAGCTTTCTTT. Amino acid sequence: CSAKQERVDTEAFF. The V gene is TRBV29-1, the J gene TRBJ1-1; D is perhaps TRBD1 (5 bases). The V end lost 7 bases, the J end lost 3 bases, and 18 bases lay between the germline ends. The CDR3 contains 14 residues. Germline CDR1 and CDR2: SQVTM and ANQGSEA. The full variable domain, in which reference TRBV29-1 and TRBJ1-1 provide the parts outside the CDR3, is SAVISQKPSRDICQRGTSLTIQCQVDSQVTMMFWYRQQPGQSLTLIATANQGSEATYESGFVIDKFPISRPNLTFSTLTVSNMSPEDSSIYLCSAKQERVDTEAFFGQGTRLTVV.

This chain joins TRBV4-2 and TRBJ2-7; 10 nucleotides align to TRBD2. The trim removed 6 bases at V and 3 bases at J, leaving 11 bases unmatched. The CDR3 is 16 amino acids. Germline-derived CDR1 and CDR2 are LGHNA and YNFKEQ. In DNA, the CDR3 is TGTGCCAGCAGACCCGGACTAGCGGCGAGGGGCTACGAGCAGTACTTC. Translation gives CASRPGLAARGYEQYF.

The chain is built from TRBV19 and TRBJ2-3; TRBD1 aligns across 10 bases. The V gene end was trimmed by 4 bases and the J gene end by 4 bases; junction bases not matched to a gene: 5. CDR1 and CDR2 from the germline V gene are LNHDA and SQIVND (reference sequence). This CDR3 contains 15 residues. The CDR3 is CASSTSGTGADTQYF. The CDR3 DNA reads TGTGCCAGTAGTACATCCGGGACAGGGGCAGATACGCAGTATTTT.

V is TRBV30 and J is TRBJ2-7; 7 bases are shared with TRBD2. Germline values: CDR1 GTSNPN, CDR2 SVGIG (reference sequence). The CDR3 is 14 amino acids. With 3 bases clipped from V and 7 bases from J, the junction kept 12 bases outside the gene matches. CDR3 bases: TGTGCCTGGAGCCCAAGCGGGACTCCCGGGGAGCAGTACTTC. This translates into CAWSPSGTPGEQYF. Drawing the rest from reference TRBV30 and TRBJ2-7, the complete variable domain is SQTIHQWPATLVQPVGSPLSLECTVEGTSNPNLYWYRQAAGRGLQLLFYSVGIGQISSEVPQNLSASRPQDRQFILSSKKLLLSDSGFYLCAWSPSGTPGEQYFGPGTRLTVT.

CDR3 amino acids: CASSVGGVAGGYNEQFF. CDR3 bases: TGTGCCAGCAGCGTCGGGGGAGTAGCGGGAGGGTACAATGAGCAGTTCTTC. This chain links TRBV9 with TRBJ2-1; TRBD2 agrees at 11 bases. CDR1 is SGDLS and CDR2 is YYNGEE in the germline V gene. The J segment lost 4 bases and the V segment lost 2 bases, leaving 8 bases of the junction unmatched. This CDR3 is built from 17 residues.

This clone has only one observation. The V and J genes are TRBV27 and TRBJ1-2, with D perhaps TRBD1 (5 bases). Deletions cut 6 bases from V and 8 bases from J, with 10 bases between. There are 11 residues in the CDR3. Per germline, CDR1 MNHEY and CDR2 SMNVEV (reference sequence). The CDR3 bases are TGTGCCAGCAGGGGGGGATGGGGCTACACCTTC. Its protein is CASRGGWGYTF.

CDR3 bases: TGTGCCAGCACCCGGGACTCCTACGAGCAGTACTTC. It encodes CASTRDSYEQYF. This chain joins TRBV2 and TRBJ2-7; tentative D call: TRBD2 (5 bases). There are 12 residues in the CDR3. The germline CDR1 and CDR2 sequences are SNHLY and FYNNEI. V gave up 7 bases and J gave up 0 bases, with 7 bases separating them. The full variable domain, with the rest looked up from reference TRBV2 and TRBJ2-7, is EPEVTQTPSHQVTQMGQEVILRCVPISNHLYFYWYRQILGQKVEFLVSFYNNEISEKSEIFDDQFSVERPDGSNFTLKIRSTKLEDSAMYFCASTRDSYEQYFGPGTRLTVT.

The genes are TRBV7-9 and TRBJ2-7; D is ambiguous. This CDR3 region has 14 residues. Between the trimmed V and J ends, which lost 0 bases and 4 bases, there was a span of 10 bases. Germline loops: CDR1 SEHNR, CDR2 FQNEAQ (reference sequence). The DNA for the CDR3 is TGTGCCAGCAGCTTAGCGCTGCGCAAATACGAGCAGTACTTC. Amino acids: CASSLALRKYEQYF.

The CDR3 coding sequence is TGTGCCACCAGCAGTGCCCCGGCGGATTCCGGGAGGGCAGATACGCAGTATTTT. Translating gives CATSSAPADSGRADTQYF. The chain uses TRBV15 and TRBJ2-3, with 8 bases matching TRBD2. CDR1 and CDR2 (germline): LNHNV, YYDKDF (reference sequence). CDR3 length: 18 amino acids. V gave up 3 bases and J gave up 4 bases; unmatched junction bases: 15.

V gene TRBV27 combines with J gene TRBJ2-7, with 7 bases identical to TRBD2. With 3 bases clipped from V and 2 bases from J, the junction kept 4 bases outside the gene matches. This CDR3 spans 14 amino acids. CDR1 and CDR2 (germline): MNHEY, SMNVEV (reference sequence). Here the CDR3 reads CASSFSGKTYEQYF. The CDR3 nucleotides read TGTGCCAGCAGTTTCAGCGGGAAAACCTACGAGCAGTACTTC.

There are a few counts of this clone. The V call is TRBV18, the J call TRBJ2-7, with 7 bases fitting TRBD2. Germline V gene lookup returns CDR1 KGHSH and CDR2 LQKENI. CDR3 length equals 14 residues. The ends lost 0 bases at V and 5 bases at J; junction bases unmatched: 4. The CDR3 DNA sequence: TGTGCCAGCTCACCACCGGGAGGGCCGCACGAGCAGTACTTC. It encodes CASSPPGGPHEQYF.

V gene TRBV11-2 combines with J gene TRBJ1-1, with D hard to call. This CDR3 has 16 residues. CDR1 and CDR2 (germline): SGHAT, FQNNGV. Between the trimmed V and J ends, which lost 2 bases and 0 bases, there was a span of 13 bases. CDR3: CASSLLEAFLNTEAFF. CDR3 DNA sequence: TGTGCCAGCAGCTTACTGGAGGCCTTTTTGAACACTGAAGCTTTCTTT.

The rearrangement links TRBV10-2 to TRBJ1-3; D gene uncertain. The CDR3 covers 13 residues. Between the trimmed V and J ends, which lost 2 bases and 4 bases, there was a span of 6 bases. CDR1 is WSHSY and CDR2 is SAAADI in the germline V gene. The CDR3 region is CASSEDGGNTIYF. DNA for the CDR3: TGCGCCAGCAGTGAGGACGGGGGAAACACCATATATTTT.

This sequence joins TRBV11-2 and TRBJ2-1; D perhaps matches TRBD2 (6 bases). V was pared by 4 bases and J by 0 bases, with 10 bases between. This CDR3 is built from 15 residues. Germline-derived CDR1 and CDR2 are SGHAT and FQNNGV. CDR3 amino acids: CASSSGTASYNEQFF. The CDR3 DNA sequence: TGTGCCAGCAGCTCCGGGACTGCCTCCTACAATGAGCAGTTCTTC. Drawing the rest from reference TRBV11-2 and TRBJ2-1, the complete variable domain is EAGVAQSPRYKIIEKRQSVAFWCNPISGHATLYWYQQILGQGPKLLIQFQNNGVVDDSQLPKDRFSAERLKGVDSTLKIQPAKLEDSAVYLCASSSGTASYNEQFFGPGTRLTVL.